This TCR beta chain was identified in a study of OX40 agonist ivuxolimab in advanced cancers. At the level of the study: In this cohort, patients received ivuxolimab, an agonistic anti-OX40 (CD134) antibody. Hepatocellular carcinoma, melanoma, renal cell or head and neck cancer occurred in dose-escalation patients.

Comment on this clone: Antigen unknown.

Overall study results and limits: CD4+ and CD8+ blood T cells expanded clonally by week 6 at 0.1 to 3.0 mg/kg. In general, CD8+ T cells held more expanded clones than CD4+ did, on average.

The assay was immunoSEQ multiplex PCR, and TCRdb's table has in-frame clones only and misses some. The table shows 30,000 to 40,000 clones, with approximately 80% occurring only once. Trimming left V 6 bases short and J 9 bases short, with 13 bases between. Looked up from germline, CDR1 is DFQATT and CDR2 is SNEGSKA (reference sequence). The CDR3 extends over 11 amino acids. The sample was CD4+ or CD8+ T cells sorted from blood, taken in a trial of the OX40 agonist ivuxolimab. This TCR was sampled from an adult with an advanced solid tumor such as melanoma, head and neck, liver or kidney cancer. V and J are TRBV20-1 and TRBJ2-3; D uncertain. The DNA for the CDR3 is TGCAGTGCAGCTTCTGAAGGGACGCAGTATTTT. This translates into CSAASEGTQYF.